This T cell receptor (beta chain) derives from a study of T-cell memory formation after mild COVID-19. Study outcomes and limitations: Among contracting clones, CD4+ were mainly CM/EM and CD8+ enriched in EMRA. Clones contracting over day 15 to 85 were CD4/CD8 balanced, with later expanders leaning CD4+.

V was pared by 3 bases and J by 1 base, with 10 bases between. The CDR3 spans 15 residues. CDR1 and CDR2 from the germline V gene are SGHTA and FQGNSA. Points on this clonotype: Its antigen is undetermined.

Using its own MiXCR run on the 5' RACE reads, TCRdb lists one record per CDR3 protein. The sample includes 430,000 or so distinct CDR3 sequences, around a quarter of them seen just once. This receptor was identified in an adult woman who had mild COVID-19 (a few samples of this study predate the infection). Cell type and time point are not known. Sequencing was performed on PBMCs or a T cell subset sorted from them (not recorded which). This chain links TRBV7-2 with TRBJ1-3; D gene ambiguous. The CDR3 region is CASSFVPGSGNTIYF. CDR3 DNA: TGTGCCAGCAGCTTCGTTCCCGGTTCTGGAAACACCATATATTTT.